The 16 T cell receptor beta chains listed next were all sequenced from one sample in a study of OX40 agonist ivuxolimab in advanced cancers. Using immunoSEQ multiplex PCR, the repertoire was profiled, and TCRdb retains in-frame clones only, with some absent. This table has 64,000 or so clones, approximately 80% appearing once. The sample in question was CD4+ or CD8+ T cells sorted from blood, obtained in a trial of the OX40 agonist ivuxolimab. These TCRs come from an adult with an advanced solid tumor such as melanoma, head and neck, liver or kidney cancer.

The chain joins TRBV6-5 to TRBJ2-7, with a tentative D call TRBD1 (6 bases). This CDR3 spans 15 amino acids. The germline V gene has CDR1 MNHEY and CDR2 SVGAGI. V was pared by 6 bases and J by 4 bases, with 19 bases between. CDR3 sequence reads: CASRGTTGRFYEQYF. The CDR3 nucleotides read TGTGCCAGCAGGGGGACGACAGGAAGGTTTTACGAGCAGTACTTC.

V usage is TRBV11-2 and J usage is TRBJ1-1; no clear D. V was clipped by 2 bases and J by 2 bases, with 6 bases between them. Germline CDR1 and CDR2: SGHAT and FQNNGV. The CDR3 length is 13 residues. Here the CDR3 reads CASSLSANTEAFF. The CDR3 region has the DNA TGTGCCAGCAGCTTATCAGCAAACACTGAAGCTTTCTTT.

This clone was seen just once. The gene calls are TRBV4-1 and TRBJ2-7; D unclear. V lost 0 bases and J 5 bases, leaving 8 bases between the germline ends. This CDR3 is built from 13 residues. Germline-derived CDR1 and CDR2 are MGHRA and YSYEKL. The CDR3 coding sequence is TGCGCCAGCAGCCAAGATCCGGGCGACGAGCAGTACTTC. Protein: CASSQDPGDEQYF.

A single count supports this clone. CDR3 sequence (DNA): TGCGCCAGCGCGGGACAGGGAAGATCACCCCTCCACTTT. As protein: CASAGQGRSPLHF. The chain has TRBV10-1 and TRBJ1-6; 9 bases map to TRBD1. The CDR3 sequence is 13 residues long. Germline trimming cut 8 bases from V and 10 bases from J; bases unmatched to any gene: 6. The germline gives CDR1 WNHNN, CDR2 SYGVQD (reference sequence).

The V call is TRBV5-1, the J call TRBJ1-2, with a weak D call TRBD1 (6 bases). The CDR3 is made up of 15 amino acids. Trimming cost V 2 bases and J 0 bases, with 11 bases left between them. CDR1 is SGHRS, CDR2 YFSETQ, per germline. Here the CDR3 DNA reads TGCGCCAGCAGCTTACAGGGAGTAGCTAACTATGGCTACACCTTC. It encodes CASSLQGVANYGYTF.

The chain links TRBV5-1 to TRBJ2-1; the D gene is possibly TRBD2 (5 bases). CDR1 is SGHRS, CDR2 YFSETQ, per germline. This CDR3 spans 17 amino acids. V was trimmed by 0 bases and J by 4 bases, leaving 17 bases between them. The CDR3 spells CASSLGESETSYNEQFF. In nucleotides, the CDR3 is TGCGCCAGCAGCTTGGGGGAGAGCGAGACTTCATACAATGAGCAGTTCTTC.

This clone appeared a few times. This sequence joins TRBV4-1 and TRBJ1-5, with D hard to call. The CDR3 length is 15 residues. CDR1 and CDR2 (germline): MGHRA, YSYEKL. The V end lost 0 bases, the J end lost 4 bases, and 10 bases lay between the germline ends. CDR3: CASSQELQFNQPQHF. CDR3 DNA sequence: TGCGCCAGCAGCCAAGAATTGCAGTTTAATCAGCCCCAGCATTTT.

On this clone: The sample has other DNA sequences that encode this CDR3 too. V and J are TRBV6-5 and TRBJ1-3, with a possible D match to TRBD1 (5 bases). CDR1 and CDR2 from the germline V gene are MNHEY and SVGAGI. This CDR3 is built from 14 residues. The V end was cut by 7 bases, the J end by 0 bases, with 10 bases between. As DNA, the CDR3 is TGTGCCAGCACCCCTGGGGGCTCTGGAAACACCATATATTTT. This sequence encodes CASTPGGSGNTIYF.

For the CDR3, the DNA is TGTGCCAGCAGGATGACAGGGGGCGCGGGAGAGACCCAGTACTTC. It encodes CASRMTGGAGETQYF. The chain links TRBV6-5 to TRBJ2-5; 10 bases match TRBD1. CDR1 and CDR2 from the germline V gene are MNHEY and SVGAGI. The V and J ends lost 6 bases and 4 bases, in that order; junction bases with no gene match: 8. The CDR3 totals 15 residues.

CDR3 region: CASSPGGSSYEQYF. CDR3 DNA: TGTGCCAGCTCACCGGGGGGAAGCTCCTACGAGCAGTACTTC. V is TRBV18 and J is TRBJ2-7; TRBD2 is a possible D gene (6 bases). With 3 bases removed from V and 0 bases from J, the gap between germline ends came to 9 bases. Looked up from germline, CDR1 is KGHSH and CDR2 is LQKENI. The CDR3 loop spans 14 amino acids.

V usage is TRBV5-5 and J usage is TRBJ2-4; 7 bases match TRBD1. CDR1 SGHKS and CDR2 YYEKEE come from the germline V gene (reference sequence). The CDR3 length is 14 residues. The V gene end was trimmed by 5 bases and the J gene end by 8 bases; junction bases not matched to a gene: 10. CDR3 DNA sequence: TGTGCCAGCAGAATACTGACAGGGTATGACATTCAGTACTTC. Translating it yields CASRILTGYDIQYF.

This chain joins TRBV30 and TRBJ1-2; D perhaps matches TRBD1 (5 bases). The germline gives CDR1 GTSNPN, CDR2 SVGIG (reference sequence). This CDR3 is built from 14 residues. Trimming stripped 8 bases from V and 7 bases from J, with 23 bases between. CDR3 nucleotides: TGTGCCGGGCTGGGGAGCAGGGCCGGCGGTGGCTACACCTTC. Amino acid sequence: CAGLGSRAGGGYTF.

The chain combines TRBV6-6 with TRBJ1-3; the match to TRBD1 covers 9 bases. V lost 0 bases and J lost 0; bases outside the gene matches: 0. Germline CDR1 and CDR2: MNHNY and SVGAGI (reference sequence). The CDR3 extends over 16 amino acids. CDR3 amino acids: CASSYSTGGSGNTIYF. The DNA for the CDR3 is TGTGCCAGCAGTTACTCGACAGGGGGCTCTGGAAACACCATATATTTT.

The chain employs TRBV7-9 and TRBJ2-1, with D possibly TRBD2 on 6 matching bases. The CDR3 sequence is 13 residues long. Germline CDR1 is SEHNR and CDR2 is FQNEAQ (reference sequence). Trimming shortened V by 7 bases and J by 9 bases, and 16 bases separated the two germline ends. The CDR3 nucleotides read TGTGCCAGCAAGACTAGTCGACTGGCTGAGCAGTTCTTC. It codes for CASKTSRLAEQFF.

The chain is built from TRBV13 and TRBJ2-6, with D unclear. CDR3 length equals 15 residues. V lost 4 bases, J lost 0 bases, and 7 bases lay in between. Germline assignment: CDR1 PRHDT and CDR2 FYEKMQ (reference sequence). The CDR3 loop reads CASSSVTSGANVLTF. The CDR3 DNA sequence: TGTGCCAGCAGCTCGGTAACCTCTGGGGCCAACGTCCTGACTTTC.

The genes are TRBV30 and TRBJ1-2; no clear D. The V end was cut by 0 bases, the J end by 5 bases, with 13 bases between. The germline CDR1 and CDR2 sequences are GTSNPN and SVGIG (reference sequence). The CDR3 is 14 residues long. Written as DNA, the CDR3 is TGTGCCTGGAGTGTAAAGGGAGACCTTTATGGCTACACCTTC. Protein product: CAWSVKGDLYGYTF.